These 14 T cell receptor beta chains originate from one sample sequenced in a study of T cell repertoires in cytomegalovirus infection. Their antigen targets remain unknown. TCRdb independently ran MiXCR on the reads; one entry per CDR3 protein. This sample has 700,000 to 900,000 distinct CDR3 sequences, with about 28% found just once. This material consisted of cultured CD8+ T cells from PBMCs, taken from culture after CMV antigen stimulation. These receptors came from a human donor in good health (CMV status not recorded). Some clones in this sample may be carry-over from other donors' samples.

This clonotype has ten or more counts. This chain links TRBV7-6 with TRBJ1-1; D remains ambiguous. In germline, CDR1 is SGHVS, CDR2 FNYEAQ. Trimming removed 1 base from V and 4 bases from J, with 7 bases in between. This CDR3 contains 13 residues. The CDR3 DNA is TGTGCCAGCAGCTTAGAGGGAATCACTGAAGCTTTCTTT. Amino acids: CASSLEGITEAFF. The full variable domain, rest sourced from reference TRBV7-6 and TRBJ1-1, is GAGVSQSPRYKVTKRGQDVALRCDPISGHVSLYWYRQALGQGPEFLTYFNYEAQQDKSGLPNDRFSAERPEGSISTLTIQRTEQRDSAMYRCASSLEGITEAFFGQGTRLTVV.

The chain uses TRBV6-6 and TRBJ1-4, with D maybe TRBD1 (5 bases). Trimming left V 7 bases short and J 8 bases short, with 20 bases between. This CDR3 is built from 15 residues. The germline CDR1 and CDR2 sequences are MNHNY and SVGAGI (reference sequence). CDR3 sequence: CASTPSGEYREKLFF. The DNA of the CDR3 is TGTGCCAGCACCCCCTCCGGGGAGTACAGGGAAAAACTGTTTTTT.

This clonotype was counted only a few times. The chain joins TRBV7-9 to TRBJ2-2; 7 positions match TRBD2. Germline CDR1 SEHNR, CDR2 FQNEAQ (reference sequence). CDR3 size: 16 residues. V lost 6 bases and J lost 1; bases outside the gene matches: 8. CDR3 in amino acids: CASSTTRGKNTGELFF. CDR3 in DNA: TGTGCCAGCAGTACGACGCGGGGGAAGAACACCGGGGAGCTGTTTTTT.

The rearrangement links TRBV27 to TRBJ1-2; D not resolved. There are 12 residues in the CDR3. The germline V gene encodes CDR1 MNHEY and CDR2 SMNVEV (reference sequence). V lost 8 bases, J lost 7 bases, and 14 bases lay in between. As DNA, the CDR3 is TGTGCCAGCCGCCGGGCTGATGGTGGCTACACCTTC. It codes for CASRRADGGYTF.

V usage is TRBV7-3 and J usage is TRBJ1-2, with no clear D. CDR1 is SGHTA, CDR2 FQGTGA, per germline. The CDR3 is 16 residues long. Trimming pared 1 base from V and 4 bases from J, leaving 16 bases between. The CDR3 region is CASSLNHLYIGYGYTF. The CDR3 nucleotides read TGTGCCAGCAGCTTAAATCATTTGTACATCGGCTATGGCTACACCTTC.

The chain employs TRBV6-1 and TRBJ2-3, with 10 positions matching TRBD2. V lost 5 bases to trimming and J lost 0 bases; unmatched junction nucleotides: 5. CDR3 size: 16 residues. From germline, CDR1 is MNHNS and CDR2 SASEGT. Written as DNA, the CDR3 is TGTGCCAGCAGTATCCGGACTAGCGGTAGCACAGATACGCAGTATTTT. This encodes CASSIRTSGSTDTQYF.

The chain links TRBV12-3 or TRBV12-4 to TRBJ1-1; D remains ambiguous. This CDR3 spans 14 amino acids. V lost 5 bases and J lost 4, with 14 bases in between. The CDR3 sequence is CASSLSVFGTEAFF. The DNA for the CDR3 is TGTGCCAGCAGTCTCTCGGTATTCGGCACTGAAGCTTTCTTT.

The chain employs TRBV7-6 and TRBJ2-2, with D uncertain. CDR3 length equals 15 residues. Trimming cost V 7 bases and J 0 bases, with 12 bases left between them. Germline CDR1 reads SGHVS; CDR2 reads FNYEAQ. The CDR3 DNA sequence: TGTGCCAGCACCCAGCCTTTCCCGAACACCGGGGAGCTGTTTTTT. Translated, it gives CASTQPFPNTGELFF.

This clonotype was counted many times. For the CDR3, the DNA is TGTGCCAGCAGCCCCAGGACAGTAGACCAAGAGACCCAGTACTTC. It encodes CASSPRTVDQETQYF. The V and J genes are TRBV7-8 and TRBJ2-5, with D tentatively TRBD1 (6 bases). V was shortened by 5 bases and J by 0 bases, with 13 bases between the two germline ends. Germline assignment: CDR1 SGHVS and CDR2 FQNEAQ. This CDR3 is built from 15 residues.

Written as DNA, the CDR3 is TGTGCCAGCAGTTTAATCGGGGGGCGGACAGATACGCAGTATTTT. This sequence encodes CASSLIGGRTDTQYF. This sequence joins TRBV27 and TRBJ2-3; D may be TRBD2 (7 bases). The CDR3 totals 15 residues. V was pared by 2 bases and J by 3 bases, with 12 bases between. CDR1 and CDR2 from the germline V gene are MNHEY and SMNVEV (reference sequence).

Only a few counts were recorded for this clonotype. The chain is built from TRBV7-6 and TRBJ2-1, with TRBD2 identical over 11 bases. Germline V gene sequence: CDR1 SGHVS, CDR2 FNYEAQ. V dropped 2 bases and J dropped 8; count of bases not matched to a gene: 5. The CDR3 contains 15 residues. CDR3 DNA: TGTGCCAGCAGCTTATTCCTAGCGGGGGGCGATGAGCAGTTCTTC. It codes for CASSLFLAGGDEQFF.

CDR3 nucleotides: TGTGCCAGCAGCGAGGCAGGGACAGGGGTTTTGATGTACGCTGAAGCTTTCTTT. Translating gives CASSEAGTGVLMYAEAFF. The chain joins TRBV9 to TRBJ1-1; 10 bases fit TRBD1. The ends lost 3 bases at V and 6 bases at J; junction bases unmatched: 17. Germline V gene lookup returns CDR1 SGDLS and CDR2 YYNGEE. The CDR3 is 18 residues long.

V usage is TRBV6-5 and J usage is TRBJ1-3, with 7 bases fitting TRBD1. The germline V gene has CDR1 MNHEY and CDR2 SVGAGI. The CDR3 is made up of 15 amino acids. After removal of 5 bases from V and 4 bases from J, the junction contained 8 bases not matched to a gene. CDR3 region: CASSPTGIGGNTIYF. In DNA form, the CDR3 reads TGTGCCAGCAGTCCGACAGGGATTGGGGGAAACACCATATATTTT.

This clonotype was counted ten times or more. This chain joins TRBV7-2 and TRBJ1-5; D might be TRBD1 (5 bases). CDR1 and CDR2 (germline): SGHTA, FQGNSA. V lost 5 bases and J 4 bases, leaving 18 bases between the germline ends. CDR3 size: 16 residues. CDR3 sequence (DNA): TGTGCCAGCAGCCCCCCGAATCGGGGGGAGAATCAGCCCCAGCATTTT. This gives the protein CASSPPNRGENQPQHF.